This record looks at one T cell receptor (beta chain) sequence and its context. This specimen comes from a study of T cell responses to AZD1222 COVID-19 vaccine. This table comes from immunoSEQ multiplex PCR, and its TCRdb copy is limited to in-frame clones, with some not included. The sample comprises more than 100,000 clones, more than 75% of which are singletons, and 3% to 4% rests with the top ten. Trimming at V came to 5 bases and at J to 8 bases, leaving 13 bases not matched to a gene. The CDR3 is 15 amino acids. CDR1 MNHEY and CDR2 SMNVEV come from the germline V gene (reference sequence). The sample in question was peripheral blood, obtained on day 0 of AZD1222 vaccination. The V and J genes are TRBV27 and TRBJ1-2; 8 bases are a match to TRBD1. The TCR was taken from an adult in good health. Here the CDR3 reads CASSVTPRGTGGYTF. The CDR3 bases are TGTGCCAGCAGTGTAACCCCTCGAGGGACAGGCGGCTACACCTTC.